One sample yielded the 17 T cell receptor beta chains listed below, sequenced in a study of blood T cell repertoires in COVID-19. Sequenced by immunoSEQ multiplex PCR; TCRdb stores in-frame clones only, minus some. The table records hundreds of thousands of clones, around 84% of them present only once. The specimen was PBMCs or T cells enriched from blood (not recorded which). These receptors originate from a man aged 40-50 years who had recovered from COVID-19.

The rearrangement joins TRBV5-1 to TRBJ2-7; D is perhaps TRBD1 (5 bases). Germline V lookup: CDR1 SGHRS, CDR2 YFSETQ. This CDR3 is 14 amino acids long. Trimming left V 4 bases short and J 5 bases short, with 16 bases between. Here the CDR3 DNA reads TGCGCCAGCAGCGTGCAGGGTGATAGCAACGAGCAGTACTTC. As protein: CASSVQGDSNEQYF.

This CDR3 reads CASSDERGGRGTQYF. As DNA, the CDR3 is TGCGCCAGCAGTGATGAGCGGGGGGGCCGGGGGACCCAGTACTTC. The V call is TRBV5-1, the J call TRBJ2-5, with TRBD2 matching 10 bases. The CDR3 runs 15 residues. The J segment lost 7 bases and the V segment lost 5 bases, leaving 11 bases of the junction unmatched. From germline, CDR1 is SGHRS and CDR2 YFSETQ.

V is TRBV2 and J is TRBJ2-3; D possibly corresponds to TRBD2 (6 bases). This CDR3 is 13 amino acids long. CDR1 and CDR2 (germline): SNHLY, FYNNEI. Trimming removed 8 bases at V and 3 bases at J, with 12 bases between. This chain's CDR3 is CASGGVGTDTQYF. CDR3 nucleotide sequence: TGTGCCAGCGGCGGGGTAGGAACAGATACGCAGTATTTT. Complete variable domain (other parts from reference TRBV2 and TRBJ2-3): EPEVTQTPSHQVTQMGQEVILRCVPISNHLYFYWYRQILGQKVEFLVSFYNNEISEKSEIFDDQFSVERPDGSNFTLKIRSTKLEDSAMYFCASGGVGTDTQYFGPGTRLTVL.

The genes are TRBV5-7 and TRBJ1-4; no definite D call. TRBV5-7 qualifies as an ORF whose function is uncertain. The length of the CDR3 is 13 residues. Trimming left V 0 bases short and J 6 bases short, with 6 bases between. The CDR3 nucleotides are TGTGCCAGCAGCTTGGCGGGGTATGAAAAACTGTTTTTT. Translation: CASSLAGYEKLFF.

The chain employs TRBV28 and TRBJ1-2; 8 bases are shared with TRBD1. The CDR3 consists of 13 residues. Unmatched junction bases numbered 5, after V lost 6 bases and J lost 5 bases. CDR1 is MDHEN, CDR2 SYDVKM, per germline. The CDR3 is CASRGTGVYGYTF. In DNA, the CDR3 is TGTGCCAGCAGGGGGACAGGCGTTTATGGCTACACCTTC.

The V call is TRBV28, the J call TRBJ2-1; 12 nucleotides line up with TRBD2. J lost 4 bases, V lost 3 bases, and 13 bases had no gene match. Germline CDR1 and CDR2: MDHEN and SYDVKM. The CDR3 totals 19 residues. The CDR3 protein is CASSFSPPGLAGRYNEQFF. CDR3 DNA: TGTGCCAGCAGTTTTTCCCCACCGGGACTAGCGGGTCGATACAATGAGCAGTTCTTC.

CDR3 protein: CASSPPRVDTQYF. The CDR3 bases are TGTGCCAGCAGCCCGCCCCGGGTGGATACGCAGTATTTT. This sequence joins TRBV9 and TRBJ2-3; D unclear. The CDR3 totals 13 residues. V gave up 4 bases and J gave up 6 bases, with 12 bases separating them. Germline assignment: CDR1 SGDLS and CDR2 YYNGEE.

The chain carries TRBV19 and TRBJ2-2, with D hard to call. The CDR3 spans 13 residues. Trimming removed 2 bases from V and 6 bases from J, with 7 bases in between. CDR1 LNHDA and CDR2 SQIVND come from the germline V gene (reference sequence). CDR3 region: CASSIKEAGELFF. The CDR3 region has the DNA TGTGCCAGTAGTATAAAAGAGGCCGGGGAGCTGTTTTTT.

This chain links TRBV5-4 with TRBJ2-7; 7 nucleotides match TRBD2. Germline CDR1 and CDR2: SGHNT and YYREEE (reference sequence). The junction had 6 bases not matched to a gene; V was cut back by 3 bases and J by 0 bases. This CDR3 is 15 amino acids long. The DNA of the CDR3 is TGTGCCAGCAGCTCAGGAGCGGGGAGCTCCTACGAGCAGTACTTC. Translating it yields CASSSGAGSSYEQYF.

For this clone: The same CDR3 is also encoded by other DNA sequences in this sample. V is TRBV18 and J is TRBJ2-5; possibly TRBD2 for D (5 bases). CDR3 size: 14 residues. Germline values: CDR1 KGHSH, CDR2 LQKENI. V gave up 2 bases and J gave up 1 base, with 8 bases separating them. In DNA, the CDR3 is TGTGCCAGCTCACCAGGCGGGCTCCAAGAGACCCAGTACTTC. Protein sequence: CASSPGGLQETQYF.

CDR3 protein: CASSPGEYMNTEAFF. The CDR3 nucleotides read TGTGCCAGCTCACCGGGCGAATACATGAACACTGAAGCTTTCTTT. This chain links TRBV18 with TRBJ1-1; no firm D call. Between the trimmed V and J ends, which lost 3 bases and 0 bases, there was a span of 11 bases. The CDR3 consists of 15 residues. Germline V gene sequence: CDR1 KGHSH, CDR2 LQKENI.

The V gene is TRBV5-4, the J gene TRBJ2-7; D perhaps matches TRBD1 (5 bases). The V and J ends lost 4 bases and 2 bases respectively, with 13 bases between them. This CDR3 region has 14 residues. Germline V gene data show CDR1 as SGHNT and CDR2 as YYREEE (reference sequence). The CDR3 DNA reads as TGTGCCAGCAGCCGGCAGGGTGGGACCTACGAGCAGTACTTC. Translated, it gives CASSRQGGTYEQYF.

V usage is TRBV28 and J usage is TRBJ1-1, with 7 bases that match TRBD1. The CDR3 spans 14 residues. Germline V gene lookup returns CDR1 MDHEN and CDR2 SYDVKM. The J segment lost 0 bases and the V segment lost 6 bases, leaving 4 bases of the junction unmatched. The CDR3 loop is CASSNDRVNTEAFF. For the CDR3, the DNA is TGTGCCAGCAGCAACGACAGGGTGAACACTGAAGCTTTCTTT. Supplemented by reference TRBV28 and TRBJ1-1, the full variable domain reads DVKVTQSSRYLVKRTGEKVFLECVQDMDHENMFWYRQDPGLGLRLIYFSYDVKMKEKGDIPEGYSVSREKKERFSLILESASTNQTSMYLCASSNDRVNTEAFFGQGTRLTVV.

The J gene is TRBJ2-1, the V gene TRBV29-1; TRBD1 agrees at 8 bases. Germline values: CDR1 SQVTM, CDR2 ANQGSEA. Trimming took 4 bases from V and 7 from J; bases not matched to a gene: 6. The length of the CDR3 is 13 residues. CDR3 in DNA: TGCAGCGTTGGTCAGGGGGCGGGAAATGAGCAGTTCTTC. Its protein product is CSVGQGAGNEQFF.

The chain joins TRBV2 to TRBJ1-5; the match to TRBD1 covers 7 bases. Trimming removed 6 bases from V and 0 bases from J; junction bases left unmatched: 5. In germline, CDR1 is SNHLY, CDR2 FYNNEI. The CDR3 has 15 residues. CDR3 in amino acids: CASRGTDYSNQPQHF. The CDR3 DNA sequence: TGTGCCAGCAGGGGGACAGATTATAGCAATCAGCCCCAGCATTTT.

The rearrangement links TRBV5-1 to TRBJ2-7; 7 positions match TRBD1. Germline V gene lookup returns CDR1 SGHRS and CDR2 YFSETQ. Losses at the gene ends were 4 bases for V and 5 bases for J; bases not matched to a gene: 6. The CDR3 contains 13 residues. CDR3 amino acids: CASSSYDRDEQYF. CDR3 nucleotides: TGCGCCAGCAGCAGCTACGACAGGGACGAGCAGTACTTC. The full variable domain, its missing parts supplied by reference TRBV5-1 and TRBJ2-7, is KAGVTQTPRYLIKTRGQQVTLSCSPISGHRSVSWYQQTPGQGLQFLFEYFSETQRNKGNFPGRFSGRQFSNSRSEMNVSTLELGDSALYLCASSSYDRDEQYFGPGTRLTVT.

This chain links TRBV28 with TRBJ2-2; 12 nucleotides align to TRBD1. Losses at the gene ends were 6 bases for V and 5 bases for J; bases not matched to a gene: 7. The V gene's germline CDR1 is MDHEN and CDR2 SYDVKM. The length of the CDR3 is 16 residues. CDR3 sequence: CASSAGTGGITGELFF. Written as DNA, the CDR3 is TGTGCCAGCAGCGCCGGGACAGGGGGCATAACCGGGGAGCTGTTTTTT.